The next 22 T cell receptor beta chains were all read from a single sample in a study of response to subunit inactivated influenza vaccine. Each CDR3 protein gets one entry after TCRdb re-called the RT-PCR reads with MiXCR. The sample shows 710,000 or so distinct CDR3 sequences, around a sixth of them seen only once. Sequencing was performed on PBMCs from blood, taken 11 to 12 days after vaccination. Receptors were obtained from a man aged 45 to 65 who received an inactivated influenza vaccine.

This clonotype was seen once. The chain joins TRBV30 to TRBJ2-7; possibly TRBD1 for D (5 bases). Trimming shortened V by 3 bases and J by 5 bases, and 17 bases separated the two germline ends. CDR1 GTSNPN and CDR2 SVGIG come from the germline V gene (reference sequence). CDR3 length: 14 amino acids. CDR3 coding DNA: TGTGCCTGGAGAGGGGCCGCATTCAAGCACGAGCAGTACTTC. Protein sequence: CAWRGAAFKHEQYF.

This clonotype was counted a few times. The CDR3: CASSLAGVKLADTQYF. Written as DNA, the CDR3 is TGTGCCAGCAGCTTAGCGGGAGTGAAATTGGCAGATACGCAGTATTTT. The V gene is TRBV7-2, the J gene TRBJ2-3, with D perhaps matching TRBD2 (5 bases). Germline V gene sequence: CDR1 SGHTA, CDR2 FQGNSA. V was clipped by 0 bases and J by 4 bases, with 14 bases between them. The CDR3 totals 16 residues. Looking up the rest from reference TRBV7-2 and TRBJ2-3 gives the full variable domain: GAGVSQSPSNKVTEKGKDVELRCDPISGHTALYWYRQSLGQGLEFLIYFQGNSAPDKSGLPSDRFSAERTGGSVSTLTIQRTQQEDSAVYLCASSLAGVKLADTQYFGPGTRLTVL.

The J gene is TRBJ2-7, the V gene TRBV20-1; D call uncertain. Germline CDR1 reads DFQATT; CDR2 reads SNEGSKA (reference sequence). CDR3 length: 12 residues. The ends were cut back, 6 bases at V and 0 bases at J, with 9 bases in the middle. This CDR3 reads CSAGKLSYEQYF. The CDR3 nucleotides are TGCAGTGCGGGAAAACTCTCCTACGAGCAGTACTTC.

A few counts support this clonotype. The rearrangement links TRBV20-1 to TRBJ1-5; no firm D call. This CDR3 comprises 12 residues. Germline-derived CDR1 and CDR2 are DFQATT and SNEGSKA (reference sequence). V was pared by 6 bases and J by 1 base, with 7 bases between. The CDR3 sequence: CSALPSNQPQHF. CDR3 DNA sequence: TGCAGTGCCCTACCAAGCAATCAGCCCCAGCATTTT.

This clonotype was detected only once. The gene calls are TRBV4-3 and TRBJ1-1, with D perhaps TRBD1 (5 bases). The germline gives CDR1 LGHNA, CDR2 YSLEER. The CDR3 has 13 residues. Trimming shortened V by 5 bases and J by 6 bases, and 13 bases separated the two germline ends. CDR3: CASSTRQTAEAFF. CDR3 DNA sequence: TGCGCCAGCAGCACACGACAGACGGCTGAAGCTTTCTTT.

Comments on this clonotype: One end of the junction is discordant with germline, which a read error may explain. The V call is TRBV12-3 or TRBV12-4, the J call TRBJ1-1; D might be TRBD1 (5 bases). The CDR3 is made up of 17 amino acids. This CDR3 is CASSPRWGRGIGTEAFF. DNA for the CDR3: TGTGCAAGCAGTCCCCGGTGGGGGAGGGGTATCGGGACTGAAGCTTTCTTT.

This clonotype turned up a few times. The rearrangement joins TRBV10-3 to TRBJ2-1, with D perhaps matching TRBD2 (6 bases). The germline CDR1 and CDR2 sequences are ENHRY and SYGVKD. This CDR3 spans 14 amino acids. Trimming left V 9 bases short and J 3 bases short, with 15 bases between. The CDR3 sequence is CAIGRGTSYNEQFF. CDR3 coding DNA: TGTGCCATAGGGCGGGGTACGAGCTACAATGAGCAGTTCTTC.

V gene TRBV4-1 combines with J gene TRBJ2-4; 8 positions match TRBD2. The CDR3 loop spans 17 amino acids. V dropped 1 base and J dropped 2; count of bases not matched to a gene: 7. CDR1 and CDR2 (germline): MGHRA, YSYEKL. The CDR3 spells CASSQVGVAGSKNIQYF. The CDR3 DNA reads TGCGCCAGCAGCCAAGTTGGGGTAGCGGGATCCAAAAACATTCAGTACTTC.

V and J are TRBV24-1 and TRBJ2-5; D uncertain. CDR1 is KGHDR, CDR2 SFDVKD, per germline. Trimming removed 6 bases from V and 2 bases from J, with 6 bases in between. The CDR3 is made up of 12 amino acids. The CDR3 loop is CATSQGQETQYF. CDR3 sequence (DNA): TGTGCCACCAGTCAAGGGCAAGAGACCCAGTACTTC.

This rearrangement joins TRBV3-1 to TRBJ2-1; 7 nucleotides match TRBD1. This CDR3 contains 15 residues. Trimming removed 0 bases from V and 7 bases from J; junction bases left unmatched: 6. The germline V gene encodes CDR1 LGHDT and CDR2 YNNKEL (reference sequence). The CDR3 loop is CASSQDRDRRNEQFF. The CDR3 nucleotides read TGTGCCAGCAGCCAAGATCGGGACAGAAGGAATGAGCAGTTCTTC.

There are a few counts of this clonotype. The rearrangement uses TRBV4-1 and TRBJ2-4; the D is unclear. The germline CDR1 and CDR2 sequences are MGHRA and YSYEKL. Trimming stripped 0 bases from V and 1 base from J, with 7 bases between. The CDR3 loop spans 15 amino acids. The CDR3 is CASSQDPLAKNIQYF. CDR3 DNA: TGCGCCAGCAGCCAAGATCCCCTGGCCAAAAACATTCAGTACTTC.

This clonotype was counted a few times. This chain uses TRBV12-3 or TRBV12-4 with TRBJ2-3; maybe TRBD2 (5 bases). CDR3 length equals 15 residues. V was shortened by 0 bases and J by 1 base, with 8 bases between the two germline ends. CDR3 nucleotides: TGTGCCAGCAGTTTAGCGCGAGGGCGCACAGATACGCAGTATTTT. Amino acids: CASSLARGRTDTQYF.

This clonotype is a singleton in its sample. This sequence joins TRBV14 and TRBJ2-1; D perhaps matches TRBD1 (5 bases). Germline assignment: CDR1 SGHDN and CDR2 FVKESK. CDR3 length equals 16 residues. Between the trimmed V and J ends, which lost 2 bases and 0 bases, there was a span of 11 bases. CDR3 nucleotides: TGTGCCAGCAGCCAACCTGACAGAGTCTCCTACAATGAGCAGTTCTTC. It translates to CASSQPDRVSYNEQFF.

This clonotype came up a few times. The J gene is TRBJ1-6, the V gene TRBV20-1, with D uncertain. Trimming pared 0 bases from V and 7 bases from J, leaving 10 bases between. In germline, CDR1 is DFQATT, CDR2 SNEGSKA (reference sequence). This CDR3 has 14 amino acids. CDR3: CSARDPRGNSPLHF. The CDR3 nucleotides are TGCAGTGCTAGAGATCCCCGTGGGAATTCACCCCTCCACTTT.

This clonotype was observed a few times. The gene calls are TRBV10-3 and TRBJ1-5; D is possibly TRBD1 (5 bases). Germline CDR1 reads ENHRY; CDR2 reads SYGVKD. V lost 2 bases to trimming and J lost 4 bases, with 12 bases between them. This CDR3 spans 15 amino acids. The CDR3 spells CAISESRDRNQPQHF. The CDR3 DNA reads TGTGCCATCAGTGAGAGCAGGGATCGTAATCAGCCCCAGCATTTT.

There are a few counts of this clonotype. The chain uses TRBV5-1 and TRBJ1-4; possibly TRBD1 for D (5 bases). Between the trimmed V and J ends, which lost 3 bases and 5 bases, there was a span of 11 bases. CDR1 SGHRS and CDR2 YFSETQ come from the germline V gene. The CDR3 contains 14 residues. The CDR3 loop reads CASSSGLENEKLFF. CDR3 bases: TGCGCCAGCAGCTCGGGACTCGAGAATGAAAAACTGTTTTTT.

The V and J genes are TRBV27 and TRBJ2-3; D is unresolved. CDR1 is MNHEY and CDR2 is SMNVEV in the germline V gene (reference sequence). The CDR3 spans 15 residues. V lost 3 bases, J lost 4 bases, and 14 bases lay in between. The CDR3 protein is CASSFLAGHADTQYF. The CDR3 DNA sequence: TGTGCCAGCAGTTTCTTGGCAGGCCACGCAGATACGCAGTATTTT.

This chain uses TRBV7-2 with TRBJ2-7; D is perhaps TRBD1 or TRBD2 (5 bases each). The CDR3 extends over 14 amino acids. Looked up from germline, CDR1 is SGHTA and CDR2 is FQGNSA. V was pared by 7 bases and J by 2 bases, with 15 bases between. In nucleotides, the CDR3 is TGTGCCAGCATCGCCGGGGCAGGGCCCTACGAGCAGTACTTC. This translates into CASIAGAGPYEQYF. Variable domain in full (rest from reference TRBV7-2 and TRBJ2-7): GAGVSQSPSNKVTEKGKDVELRCDPISGHTALYWYRQSLGQGLEFLIYFQGNSAPDKSGLPSDRFSAERTGGSVSTLTIQRTQQEDSAVYLCASIAGAGPYEQYFGPGTRLTVT.

The chain combines TRBV7-3 with TRBJ2-3; D is possibly TRBD1 or TRBD2 (5 bases each). Germline V gene data show CDR1 as SGHTA and CDR2 as FQGTGA. This CDR3 spans 13 amino acids. Trimming left V 5 bases short and J 6 bases short, with 12 bases between. The chain's CDR3 is CASSIYRDDTQYF. The DNA for the CDR3 is TGTGCCAGCAGCATATACCGGGACGATACGCAGTATTTT.

This clonotype showed up just a few times. CDR3 nucleotide sequence: TGTGCCAGCAGCCCTGGACTAGCCCCAGGAGAGCAGTTCTTC. Protein product: CASSPGLAPGEQFF. The chain combines TRBV7-2 with TRBJ2-1, with 8 bases lining up with TRBD2. Trimming cost V 5 bases and J 10 bases; bases outside gene matches: 10. Germline V gives CDR1 SGHTA, CDR2 FQGNSA. This CDR3 region has 14 residues.

This clonotype was found a few times. V gene TRBV4-2 combines with J gene TRBJ2-4, with D possibly TRBD1 on 6 matching bases. CDR1 is LGHNA and CDR2 is YNFKEQ in the germline V gene. The CDR3 runs 15 residues. The V gene lost 1 base and the J gene lost 5 bases, with 12 bases spanning the gap. The CDR3 region is CASSQGGQPENIQYF. DNA for the CDR3: TGTGCCAGCAGCCAAGGAGGACAGCCCGAAAACATTCAGTACTTC.

Turning to this clonotype: A read error may produce the germline difference seen at one junction end. The chain links TRBV7-9 to TRBJ1-1, with D unclear. Germline CDR1 reads SEHNR; CDR2 reads FQNEAQ (reference sequence). The CDR3 sequence is 8 residues long. The CDR3 loop reads CASNLDFF. CDR3 bases: TGTGCCAGCAACTTAGATTTCTTT.